These T cell receptor beta chains were read from a single sample in a study of shared clonotypes between healthy human individuals. The protocol was immunoSEQ multiplex PCR, while the TCRdb copy is restricted to in-frame clones and leaves out a portion. Among roughly 2.5 million clones listed, roughly 92% were seen once. The sample taken for sequencing was naive CD4+ T cells sorted from blood. The receptors here all came from a man aged 18 to 29 in good health. CDR3s include the opening cysteine and the closing phenylalanine or tryptophan. Fields, in order: V gene, clone size, J gene, D gene, CDR3 DNA, CDR3 protein. A D gene is named only where the DNA matches it firmly. Size is stated for part of the rows, as once, few or many counts, or as a class when the clone is expanded.

TRBV11-2	NA	TRBJ1-1	NA	TGTGCCAGCAGCTTAGGAGGGGCAAGGAACACTGAAGCTTTCTTT	CASSLGGARNTEAFF
TRBV5-1	NA	TRBJ1-2	NA	TGCGCCAGCAGCTTACCGGGGCCAGCGGACTATGGCTACACCTTC	CASSLPGPADYGYTF
TRBV6-1	NA	TRBJ2-2	NA	TGTGCCAGCCGCGGAGGGAAGACCGGGGAGCTGTTTTTT	CASRGGKTGELFF
TRBV5-1	NA	TRBJ2-5	NA	TGCGCCAGCAGCTTGGAACAGATCCAAGAGACCCAGTACTTC	CASSLEQIQETQYF
TRBV27	NA	TRBJ1-4	NA	TGTGCCAGCAGACTGAATGAAAAACTGTTTTTT	CASRLNEKLFF
TRBV14	NA	TRBJ2-1	TRBD2	TGTGCCAGCAGCCAACTACATCCGGGGACTAGCGAATACAATGAGCAGTTCTTC	CASSQLHPGTSEYNEQFF
TRBV9	NA	TRBJ1-6	NA	TGTGCCAGCAGCGACGAGAGACATTCGGTTTCACCCCCCCACTTT	CASSDERHSVSPPHF
TRBV6-6	NA	TRBJ2-2	NA	TGTGCCAGCACCCCGACCCAGGGAACCGGGGAGCTGTTTTTT	CASTPTQGTGELFF
TRBV10-3	NA	TRBJ2-1	TRBD2	TGTGCCATCAGTGAATGGTCGGGAGGTAGCAATGAGCAGTTCTTC	CAISEWSGGSNEQFF
TRBV27	once	TRBJ2-7	NA	TGTGCCAGCAGTCCACCGGGGTCCTACGAGCAGTACTTC	CASSPPGSYEQYF
TRBV25-1	NA	TRBJ2-7	TRBD1	TGTGCCAGCAGTGCCAGCCCAGGACAGGGTTCCTACGAGCAGTACTTC	CASSASPGQGSYEQYF
TRBV18	NA	TRBJ2-7	NA	TGTGCCAGCTCACCGGTGCCGGGGGTCTCCACGTACGAGCAGTACTTC	CASSPVPGVSTYEQYF
TRBV11-2	few	TRBJ1-6	NA	TGTGCCAGCAGCTTAGATCTCGGATCACCCCTCCACTTT	CASSLDLGSPLHF
TRBV5-5	NA	TRBJ2-7	NA	TGTGCCAGCAGCTTGGGCCCGAGGGGGGTAGGATCCTACGAGCAGTACTTC	CASSLGPRGVGSYEQYF
TRBV5-1	NA	TRBJ2-7	NA	TGCGCCAGCAGAGGGTGGGCAGGACCCTCCTACGAGCAGTACTTC	CASRGWAGPSYEQYF
TRBV5-1	NA	TRBJ2-2	TRBD1	TGCGCCAGCAGCCCTGGACAGGGGGTTGGTTTTGCCGGGGAGCTGTTTTTT	CASSPGQGVGFAGELFF
TRBV7-8	NA	TRBJ1-1	NA	TGTGCCAGCAGCTTGGGGGGGGGAGTCACTGAAGCTTTCTTT	CASSLGGGVTEAFF
TRBV4-1	few	TRBJ1-1	NA	TGCGCCAGCAGCCAAGGGAGAGTTATGAACACTGAAGCTTTCTTT	CASSQGRVMNTEAFF
TRBV9	NA	TRBJ2-3	TRBD2	TGTGCCAGCAGCTGGACTAGCGGGAGCACAGATACGCAGTATTTT	CASSWTSGSTDTQYF
TRBV27	NA	TRBJ1-1	NA	TGTGCCAGCAGTTTTGGACAGATCACTGAAGCTTTCTTT	CASSFGQITEAFF
TRBV30	NA	TRBJ2-7	NA	TGTGCCTGGAGCCCCGACATCTACTACGAGCAGTACTTC	CAWSPDIYYEQYF
TRBV6-5	NA	TRBJ1-6	TRBD1	TGTGCCAGCGCCGGACAGGGTGCATCACCCCTCCACTTT	CASAGQGASPLHF
TRBV18	NA	TRBJ2-3	NA	TGTGCCAGCTCCGGGACCTCAAGCACAGATACGCAGTATTTT	CASSGTSSTDTQYF
TRBV5-4	NA	TRBJ2-7	TRBD1	TGTGCCAGCAGCTCGTCGTCCGGGACAGGGAACTACGAGCAGTACTTC	CASSSSSGTGNYEQYF
TRBV2	NA	TRBJ1-2	TRBD1	TGTGCCAGCAGGGACAGGGGAAGGGATGGCTACACCTTC	CASRDRGRDGYTF
TRBV6-5	NA	TRBJ1-6	NA	TGTGCCAGCAGTTCACCAGGGATTAATTCACCCCTCCACTTT	CASSSPGINSPLHF
TRBV5-4	NA	TRBJ2-7	NA	TGTGCCAGCAGCTCCGGCGGGTCTGGAGAGCGAGAGCAGTACTTC	CASSSGGSGEREQYF
TRBV30	NA	TRBJ1-2	NA	TGTGCCTGGAACGATAAGGGGGTTCCCTCAGGGGGCTACACCTTC	CAWNDKGVPSGGYTF
TRBV25-1	NA	TRBJ1-1	NA	TGTGCCAGCAGTGGGCCGGTTATGAACACTGAAGCTTTCTTT	CASSGPVMNTEAFF
TRBV30	NA	TRBJ1-2	NA	TGTGCCTGGAGGGCTAATAACCTTGATATAGTCGGCTACACCTTC	CAWRANNLDIVGYTF
TRBV18	NA	TRBJ2-7	TRBD1	TGTGCCAGCTCACCAAAGGGGACAGGGTCTCCGAACGAGCAGTACTTC	CASSPKGTGSPNEQYF
TRBV2	NA	TRBJ2-3	NA	TGTGCCAGCAGTGAGACGGGGGTCCCCACAGATACGCAGTATTTT	CASSETGVPTDTQYF
TRBV19	few	TRBJ1-5	TRBD1	TGTGCCAGTAGTACGACGCCCGACAGGGGTGTGAGCAATCAGCCCCAGCATTTT	CASSTTPDRGVSNQPQHF
TRBV5-4	NA	TRBJ2-2	NA	TGTGCCAGCAGCTTCGGGAACACCGGGGAGCTGTTTTTT	CASSFGNTGELFF
TRBV5-6	NA	TRBJ2-7	NA	TGTGCCAGCAGCAAACAACAATCCTACGAGCAGTACTTC	CASSKQQSYEQYF
TRBV10-3	NA	TRBJ1-3	NA	TGTGCCATCAGTGAGTCTCGGGTAACCATATATTTT	CAISESRVTIYF
TRBV6-1	once	TRBJ2-7	TRBD1	TGTGCCAGCAGTAAGGGACAGGGAAGACACGAGCAGTACTTC	CASSKGQGRHEQYF
TRBV2	few	TRBJ1-1	NA	TGTGCCAGCAGCGCCGCTTACACGGCTTTCTTT	CASSAAYTAFF
TRBV28	NA	TRBJ1-1	TRBD1	TGTGCCAGCGGCTTGCAGGGGGCGACTGAAGCTTTCTTT	CASGLQGATEAFF
TRBV19	NA	TRBJ1-2	TRBD1	TGTGCCAGCACCGGGGACAGGGGGGGAGGCTACACCTTC	CASTGDRGGGYTF
TRBV7-2	NA	TRBJ2-3	TRBD1	TGTGCCAGCAGCGCCGACGGGACAGGGGGGAGTTTT	CASSADGTGGSF
TRBV28	NA	TRBJ2-7	TRBD1	TGTGCCAGCAGTCAGAGGGACAGGCCTTCGTCCTACGAGCAGTACTTC	CASSQRDRPSSYEQYF
TRBV18	NA	TRBJ2-6	NA	TGTGCCAGCTCACCAAATACAGGGCGTGGGGCCAACGTCCTGACTTTC	CASSPNTGRGANVLTF
TRBV6-1	NA	TRBJ2-7	NA	TGTGCCAGCAGTGTAGAGACAGTCTACGAGCAGTACTTC	CASSVETVYEQYF
TRBV7-6	NA	TRBJ2-7	NA	TGTGCCAGCAGCTTAGGTGGACCGGACTACGAGCAGTACTTC	CASSLGGPDYEQYF
TRBV6-6	NA	TRBJ1-1	NA	TGTGCCAGCAGACCCACCTCGGGGGGTGGGACTGAAGCTTTCTTT	CASRPTSGGGTEAFF
TRBV10-1	NA	TRBJ1-4	NA	TGCGCCAGCAAGGACGAGGAAAAACTGTTTTTT	CASKDEEKLFF
TRBV11-2	NA	TRBJ2-3	NA	TGTGCCAGCAGCTCACTATGGGCGGAGAGCACAGATACGCAGTATTTT	CASSSLWAESTDTQYF
TRBV5-1	NA	TRBJ1-5	NA	TGCGCCAGCAGCTTAGACGGATCAAGCAATCAGCCCCAGCATTTT	CASSLDGSSNQPQHF
TRBV5-8	NA	TRBJ2-1	NA	TGTGCCAGCAGTTGGGACGTCGAGTATGAGCAGTTCTTC	CASSWDVEYEQFF
TRBV6-1	NA	TRBJ1-3	NA	TGTGCCAGCAGTGATGACTGGGGCCCAGGAAACACCATATATTTT	CASSDDWGPGNTIYF
TRBV7-9	NA	TRBJ1-4	NA	TGTGCCAGCAGCTTAGCGCAGCAGGGTATTGAAAAACTGTTTTTT	CASSLAQQGIEKLFF
TRBV19	NA	TRBJ2-2	NA	TGTGCCAGTACCGAGAGCGGGAACACCGGGGAGCTGTTTTTT	CASTESGNTGELFF
TRBV5-1	NA	TRBJ2-6	NA	TGCGCCAGCAGCGCCTCCCAGATGGGGGCCAACGTCCTGACTTTC	CASSASQMGANVLTF
TRBV10-3	NA	TRBJ2-7	NA	TGTGCCATCAGCGATACCCGGTTGTACGAGCAGTACTTC	CAISDTRLYEQYF
TRBV7-6	NA	TRBJ2-1	NA	TGTGCCAGCAGCTTAGCGTTCGGCTCCTACAATGAGCAGTTCTTC	CASSLAFGSYNEQFF
TRBV7-7	NA	TRBJ1-4	NA	TGTGCTAGCAGCTCCGGGACTCCTAATGAAAAACTGTTTTTT	CASSSGTPNEKLFF
TRBV28	NA	TRBJ2-2	NA	TGTGCCACTTCGTCGAATCTATTTCCCGGGGAGCTGTTTTTT	CATSSNLFPGELFF
TRBV9	NA	TRBJ2-1	TRBD2	TGTGCCAGCAGCGTAGATAGCGGGAGTTGGGGTGAGCAGTTCTTC	CASSVDSGSWGEQFF